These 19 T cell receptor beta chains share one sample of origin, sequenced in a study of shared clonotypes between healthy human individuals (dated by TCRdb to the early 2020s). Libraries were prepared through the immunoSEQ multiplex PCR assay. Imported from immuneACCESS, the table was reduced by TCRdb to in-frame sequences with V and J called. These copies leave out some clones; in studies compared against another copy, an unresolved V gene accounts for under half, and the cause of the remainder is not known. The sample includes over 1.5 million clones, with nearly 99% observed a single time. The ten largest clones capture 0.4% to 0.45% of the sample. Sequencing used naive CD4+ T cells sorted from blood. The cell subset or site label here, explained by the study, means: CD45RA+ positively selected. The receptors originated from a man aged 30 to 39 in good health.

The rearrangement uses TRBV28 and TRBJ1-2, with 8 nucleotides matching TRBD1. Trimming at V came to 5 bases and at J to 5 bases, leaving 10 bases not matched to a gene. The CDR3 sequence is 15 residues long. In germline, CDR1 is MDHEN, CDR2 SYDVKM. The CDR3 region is CASSISGQGRYGYTF. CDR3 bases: TGTGCCAGCAGTATCTCTGGACAGGGAAGGTATGGCTACACCTTC.

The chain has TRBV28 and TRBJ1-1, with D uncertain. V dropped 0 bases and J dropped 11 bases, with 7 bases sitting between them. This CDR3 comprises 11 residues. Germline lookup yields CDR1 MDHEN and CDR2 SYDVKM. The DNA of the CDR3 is TGTGCCAGCAGTTTATGGTCGGACGCTTTCTTT. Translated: CASSLWSDAFF.

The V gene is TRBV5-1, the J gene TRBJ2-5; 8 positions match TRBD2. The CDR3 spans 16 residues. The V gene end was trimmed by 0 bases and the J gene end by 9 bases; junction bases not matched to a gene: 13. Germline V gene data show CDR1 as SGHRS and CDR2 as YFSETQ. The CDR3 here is CASSLEGSGVLRSQYF. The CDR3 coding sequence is TGCGCCAGCAGCTTGGAGGGTAGCGGGGTACTAAGGTCCCAGTACTTC.

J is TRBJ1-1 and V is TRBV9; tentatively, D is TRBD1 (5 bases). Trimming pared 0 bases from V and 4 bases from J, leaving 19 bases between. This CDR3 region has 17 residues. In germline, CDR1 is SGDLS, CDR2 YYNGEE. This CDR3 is CASSVVGGIERGTEAFF. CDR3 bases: TGTGCCAGCAGCGTAGTGGGCGGTATAGAAAGGGGCACTGAAGCTTTCTTT.

The CDR3, as DNA: TGCAGCGCAGGATTAACCGGGACGTGGACAGATACGCAGTATTTT. It encodes CSAGLTGTWTDTQYF. The chain has TRBV29-1 and TRBJ2-3, with D tentatively TRBD1 or TRBD2 (5 bases each). CDR3 size: 15 residues. V was trimmed by 7 bases and J by 3 bases, leaving 20 bases between them. The V gene's germline CDR1 is SQVTM and CDR2 ANQGSEA.

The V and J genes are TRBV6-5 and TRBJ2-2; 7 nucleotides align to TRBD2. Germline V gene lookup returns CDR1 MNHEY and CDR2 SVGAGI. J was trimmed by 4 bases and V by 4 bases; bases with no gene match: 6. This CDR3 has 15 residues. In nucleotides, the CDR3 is TGTGCCAGCAGTTGGTCGACTAGCCTCACCGGGGAGCTGTTTTTT. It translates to CASSWSTSLTGELFF.

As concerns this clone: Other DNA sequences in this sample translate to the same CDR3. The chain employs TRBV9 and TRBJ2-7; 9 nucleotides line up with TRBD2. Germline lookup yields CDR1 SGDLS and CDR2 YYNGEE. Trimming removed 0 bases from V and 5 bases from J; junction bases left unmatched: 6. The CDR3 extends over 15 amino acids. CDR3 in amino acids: CASSVGAGGPHEQYF. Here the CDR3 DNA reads TGTGCCAGCAGCGTAGGGGCGGGAGGGCCCCACGAGCAGTACTTC.

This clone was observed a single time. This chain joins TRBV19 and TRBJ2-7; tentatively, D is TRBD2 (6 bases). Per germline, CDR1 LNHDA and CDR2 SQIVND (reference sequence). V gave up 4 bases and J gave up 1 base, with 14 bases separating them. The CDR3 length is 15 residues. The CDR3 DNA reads TGTGCCAGTAGTAATTTCGGGGAGGCATCCTACGAGCAGTACTTC. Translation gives CASSNFGEASYEQYF.

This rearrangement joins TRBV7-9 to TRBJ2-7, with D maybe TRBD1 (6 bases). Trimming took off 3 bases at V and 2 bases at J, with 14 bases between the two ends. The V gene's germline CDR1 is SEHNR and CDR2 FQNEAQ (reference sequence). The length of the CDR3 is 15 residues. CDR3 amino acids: CASSFVRDTPYEQYF. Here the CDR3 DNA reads TGTGCCAGCAGCTTCGTCCGGGACACCCCCTACGAGCAGTACTTC.

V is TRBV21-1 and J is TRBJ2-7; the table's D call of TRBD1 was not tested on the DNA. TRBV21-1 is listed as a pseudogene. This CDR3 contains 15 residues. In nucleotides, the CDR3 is TGTGCCAGCGCCCCCACTGGACAGCTATCCTACGAGCAGTACTTC. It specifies CASAPTGQLSYEQYF.

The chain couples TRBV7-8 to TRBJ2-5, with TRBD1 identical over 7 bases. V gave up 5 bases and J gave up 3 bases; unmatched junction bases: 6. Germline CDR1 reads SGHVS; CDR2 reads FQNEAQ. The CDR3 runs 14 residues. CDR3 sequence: CASSRRDRKETQYF. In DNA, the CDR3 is TGTGCCAGCAGCCGCCGGGACAGAAAAGAGACCCAGTACTTC.

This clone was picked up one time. CDR3 sequence reads: CASSPLSAGLDYGYTF. Written as DNA, the CDR3 is TGTGCCAGCAGCCCCCTTTCTGCGGGGCTAGACTATGGCTACACCTTC. The gene calls are TRBV11-2 and TRBJ1-2; TRBD1 might be the D (5 bases). V lost 5 bases and J lost 3, with 19 bases in between. The CDR3 sequence is 16 residues long. The germline V gene encodes CDR1 SGHAT and CDR2 FQNNGV.

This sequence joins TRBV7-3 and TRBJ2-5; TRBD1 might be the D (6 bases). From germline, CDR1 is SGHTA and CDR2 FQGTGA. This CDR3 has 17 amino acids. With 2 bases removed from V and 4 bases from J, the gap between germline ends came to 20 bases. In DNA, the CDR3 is TGTGCCAGCAGCTTAGGACAACAGGGTTTGATCGGAGAGACCCAGTACTTC. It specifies CASSLGQQGLIGETQYF.

The CDR3 region is CASSWGQGSGEKLFF. As DNA, the CDR3 is TGCGCCAGCAGTTGGGGACAGGGGTCTGGAGAAAAACTGTTTTTT. This chain joins TRBV5-1 and TRBJ1-4; 10 nucleotides match TRBD1. Germline values: CDR1 SGHRS, CDR2 YFSETQ. J gave up 8 bases and V 5 bases, and 9 bases lay outside the gene matches. The CDR3 is 15 amino acids.

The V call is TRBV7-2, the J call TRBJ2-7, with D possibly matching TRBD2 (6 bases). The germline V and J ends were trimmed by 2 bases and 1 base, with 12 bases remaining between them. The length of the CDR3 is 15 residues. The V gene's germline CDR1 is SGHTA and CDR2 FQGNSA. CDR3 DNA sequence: TGTGCCAGCAGCTTACGGCGCGGGATTTCCTACGAGCAGTACTTC. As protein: CASSLRRGISYEQYF.

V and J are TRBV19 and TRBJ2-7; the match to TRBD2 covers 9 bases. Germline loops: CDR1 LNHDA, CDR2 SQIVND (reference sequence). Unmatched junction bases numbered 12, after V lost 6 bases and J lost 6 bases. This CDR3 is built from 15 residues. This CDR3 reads CASSRLPGLASEQYF. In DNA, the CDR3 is TGTGCCAGTAGCCGATTACCGGGACTAGCTTCCGAGCAGTACTTC.

CDR3 residues: CASSIRGGITDTQYF. The CDR3 region has the DNA TGTGCCAGTAGTATAAGGGGAGGGATCACAGATACGCAGTATTTT. V is TRBV19 and J is TRBJ2-3; 7 positions agree with TRBD2. The CDR3 spans 15 residues. V shed 2 bases and J 2 bases; nucleotides not matched to a gene: 4. Germline CDR1 reads LNHDA; CDR2 reads SQIVND (reference sequence).

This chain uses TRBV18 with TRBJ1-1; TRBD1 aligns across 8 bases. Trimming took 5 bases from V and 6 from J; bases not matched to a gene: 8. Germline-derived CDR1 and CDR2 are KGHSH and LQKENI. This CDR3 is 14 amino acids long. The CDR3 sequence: CASSNKQGEAEAFF. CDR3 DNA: TGTGCCAGCTCAAACAAACAGGGGGAGGCTGAAGCTTTCTTT.

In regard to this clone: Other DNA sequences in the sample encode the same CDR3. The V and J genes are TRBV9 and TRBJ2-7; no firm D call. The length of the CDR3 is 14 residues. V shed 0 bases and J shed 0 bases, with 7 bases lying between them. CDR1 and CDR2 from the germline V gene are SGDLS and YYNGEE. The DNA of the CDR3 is TGTGCCAGCAGCGTAGGGCCGAGCTCCTACGAGCAGTACTTC. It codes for CASSVGPSSYEQYF. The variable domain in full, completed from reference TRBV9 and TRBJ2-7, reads DSGVTQTPKHLITATGQRVTLRCSPRSGDLSVYWYQQSLDQGLQFLIQYYNGEERAKGNILERFSAQQFPDLHSELNLSSLELGDSALYFCASSVGPSSYEQYFGPGTRLTVT.